This T cell receptor beta chain comes out of a study of T-cell reconstitution after alpha-beta-depleted transplantation in children. Construction of the TCRbeta library involved unique molecular identifiers. TCRdb itself ran the PCR reads through MiXCR, one entry per CDR3 protein. The sample carries about 480,000 distinct CDR3 sequences, around 12% recorded once. The V gene end was trimmed by 1 base and the J gene end by 0 bases; junction bases not matched to a gene: 4. Germline values: CDR1 KGHSH, CDR2 LQKENI. The CDR3 is 17 amino acids. V gene TRBV18 combines with J gene TRBJ1-3, with 9 bases lining up with TRBD1. This receptor was identified in a human donor who donated a stem cell graft to a child with combined immunodeficiency. Sequencing used PBMCs from the stem cell graft donor, obtained from the stem cell graft. The CDR3 here is CASSPLGTGSSGNTIYF. The CDR3 region has the DNA TGTGCCAGCTCACCACTCGGGACAGGGAGCTCTGGAAACACCATATATTTT.